This TCR beta chain was sequenced in a study of blood T cell repertoires in COVID-19. Seattle's cohort entered during active infection and was followed longitudinally. In the original workflow: Estimates of nucleated cell counts were drawn from the amplification of reference gene primers. Profiling relied on immunoSEQ multiplex PCR, and the TCRdb table lists in-frame clones only, not all of them. That table supplies the V and J calls and clone size; D and trimming were determined from the DNA. The table has some 200,000 clones, 85% to 90% seen once. The CDR3 runs to 15 residues. Germline V gene data show CDR1 as SGHNT and CDR2 as YYREEE (reference sequence). The J segment lost 7 bases and the V segment lost 0 bases, leaving 3 bases of the junction unmatched.

This rearrangement joins TRBV5-4 to TRBJ2-5; the match to TRBD2 covers 13 bases. The specimen sequenced was peripheral blood. This receptor was identified in a woman aged 65 to 85 with COVID-19, enrolled during active disease. CDR3 amino acids: CASSLEGLAGRTQYF. Here the CDR3 DNA reads TGTGCCAGCAGCTTGGAGGGACTAGCGGGAAGGACCCAGTACTTC.